This record looks at one T cell receptor (beta chain) sequence and its context. This record comes from a study of T cells in tuberculosis. Sorting used thawed, overnight-rested PBMC stained with anti-CD3, a viability dye and GMM-loaded CD1B tetramer. The CD1B tetramers carried C32 glucose monomycolate purified from Rhodococcus equi. Before cryopreservation, the sorted PBMC lost their CD14-expressing monocytes. Some 95,000 tetramer-negative cells were sorted from each donor. Study outcomes and limitations: T cells binding CD1B-GMM tetramer weakly possibly escaped the sort.

No alpha-beta pairing information exists for these sequences. Only in-frame clones appear in the TCRdb table, and some are missing; sequencing was by immunoSEQ multiplex PCR. The sample lists 55,000 to 70,000 clones; approximately 81% were seen once. This receptor was identified in an adult woman with latent tuberculosis. The specimen sequenced was CD1b-GMM tetramer-negative cells sorted from PBMCs.

The CDR3 DNA follows: TGTGCCAGCTCACCCGGACAGCTAGCCTTGGATTCACCCCTCCACTTT. Encoded protein: CASSPGQLALDSPLHF. The chain links TRBV18 to TRBJ1-6; maybe TRBD1 (6 bases). This CDR3 spans 16 amino acids. CDR1 and CDR2 (germline): KGHSH, LQKENI. The V and J ends lost 3 bases and 8 bases respectively, with 17 bases between them.